One sample yielded the 7 T cell receptor beta chains listed below, sequenced in a study of T cell changes during pregnancy in multiple sclerosis. Using immunoSEQ multiplex PCR, the repertoire was profiled, and TCRdb retains in-frame clones only, with some absent. The sample shows 93,000 or so clones, roughly nine tenths of them seen only once. This specimen was peripheral blood, taken after pregnancy. The source is a female donor with multiple sclerosis, enrolled in a pregnancy study.

The rearrangement joins TRBV19 to TRBJ2-1, with D tentatively TRBD2 (5 bases). CDR3 length: 15 amino acids. The V end was cut by 6 bases, the J end by 4 bases, with 16 bases between. The germline gives CDR1 LNHDA, CDR2 SQIVND (reference sequence). In DNA form, the CDR3 reads TGTGCCAGTAGCCTCACTAGGGCCCCTTACAATGAGCAGTTCTTC. It translates to CASSLTRAPYNEQFF.

The rearrangement joins TRBV9 to TRBJ1-1; D perhaps matches TRBD1 (5 bases). V lost 4 bases and J 2 bases, leaving 12 bases between the germline ends. The length of the CDR3 is 14 residues. Germline CDR1 and CDR2: SGDLS and YYNGEE. CDR3 amino acids: CASSPRQYNTEAFF. The CDR3 DNA reads as TGTGCCAGCAGCCCCCGACAGTATAACACTGAAGCTTTCTTT.

The CDR3 bases are TGTGCCAGCAGCCAGTTCCCTAAGGGGAGGGCCCCCTACGAGCAGTACTTC. Translation gives CASSQFPKGRAPYEQYF. The chain is built from TRBV4-2 and TRBJ2-7; 7 nucleotides line up with TRBD2. The CDR3 consists of 17 residues. The ends lost 3 bases at V and 2 bases at J; junction bases unmatched: 13. Per the germline V gene, CDR1 is LGHNA and CDR2 is YNFKEQ.

The chain links TRBV5-4 to TRBJ2-3; D perhaps matches TRBD1 (6 bases). Germline V gene sequence: CDR1 SGHNT, CDR2 YYREEE (reference sequence). The CDR3 spans 16 residues. Trimming took 0 bases from V and 6 from J, leaving 17 bases between them. The CDR3 DNA reads TGTGCCAGCAGCTTGGCGCTTTCAGGGGTGTGGGATACGCAGTATTTT. It translates to CASSLALSGVWDTQYF.

The CDR3 spells CAWSLQGETQYF. The CDR3 DNA reads TGTGCCTGGAGTCTGCAGGGGGAGACCCAGTACTTC. This chain connects TRBV30 to TRBJ2-5; tentatively, D is TRBD1 (6 bases). Germline assignment: CDR1 GTSNPN and CDR2 SVGIG (reference sequence). V was trimmed by 2 bases and J by 5 bases, leaving 9 bases between them. The CDR3 covers 12 residues.

In DNA form, the CDR3 reads TGTGCCTGGAGTGTACTTCAAGCTAGCGGGGTAAAAGAGACCCAGTACTTC. This sequence encodes CAWSVLQASGVKETQYF. This chain joins TRBV30 and TRBJ2-5, with 9 bases lining up with TRBD2. CDR1 and CDR2 (germline): GTSNPN, SVGIG (reference sequence). V was pared by 0 bases and J by 3 bases, with 11 bases of the junction left unmatched. The CDR3 is 17 residues long.

The J gene is TRBJ1-2, the V gene TRBV19; TRBD1 matches 7 bases. V gave up 1 base and J gave up 5 bases; unmatched junction bases: 4. The CDR3 is 14 residues long. The germline V gene has CDR1 LNHDA and CDR2 SQIVND (reference sequence). The CDR3 spells CASSIGSRGYGYTF. The CDR3 coding sequence is TGTGCCAGTAGTATAGGGTCCAGGGGGTATGGCTACACCTTC.